This entry describes one T cell receptor beta chain. This sample was taken from a study of blood T cell repertoires in COVID-19. About the study: There were acute and convalescent COVID-19 samples, and they came from the United States, Italy and Spain. PBMCs, B-cell-depleted T cells, or T cells were the source of the cDNA or gDNA that made up the material.

Per the original data handling: Amplifying reference gene primers gave estimates of nucleated cell counts. Some clones are missing from TCRdb's copy, which holds only in-frame ones; the method was immunoSEQ multiplex PCR. That table furnishes V, J and clone size, whereas the DNA furnished D and trimming. The table has 200,000 to 250,000 clones, more than 75% seen once. Per germline, CDR1 SGHDT and CDR2 YYEEEE. The CDR3 length is 15 residues. V lost 2 bases to trimming and J lost 9 bases; unmatched junction nucleotides: 9. This receptor was identified in a woman aged 60-75 years who had recovered from COVID-19. The chain recombines TRBV5-6 with TRBJ2-1, with 9 positions matching TRBD1. Sequencing was carried out using peripheral blood. The CDR3 DNA follows: TGTGCCAGCAGCTTTGTACAGGGGGCCGAGGCTGAGCAGTTCTTC. It yields the protein CASSFVQGAEAEQFF.